Below are 27 T cell receptor beta chains sequenced from a single sample in a study of PD-1 blockade in classical Hodgkin lymphoma. Time point reported: newly diagnosed, previously untreated cHL patient sample. The investigators isolated CD8+ T cells from thawed PBMCs using magnetic negative selection. Here immunoSEQ multiplex PCR was the method, and the copy in TCRdb shows in-frame clones only, minus some. The sample carries thousands of clones, approximately 92% recorded once. Input material: CD8+ T cells from blood. The receptors stem from a human donor with classical Hodgkin lymphoma.

The chain joins TRBV5-1 to TRBJ2-5; 8 bases agree with TRBD1. The J call may be incorrect, as the DNA end agrees better with TRBJ2-7. The CDR3 consists of 13 residues. The germline gives CDR1 SGHRS, CDR2 YFSETQ. The CDR3 spells CASGTGGSYEQYF. CDR3 nucleotide sequence: TGCGCCAGCGGAACAGGGGGCTCCTACGAGCAGTACTTC.

The chain recombines TRBV7-9 with TRBJ1-6; no clear D. The CDR3 has 12 amino acids. Trimming removed 1 base from V and 9 bases from J, with 4 bases in between. Looked up from germline, CDR1 is SEHNR and CDR2 is FQNEAQ (reference sequence). CDR3 bases: TGTGCCAGCAGCTTAGTTGTTTCACCCCTCCACTTT. Amino acid sequence: CASSLVVSPLHF.

The V call is TRBV28, the J call TRBJ2-3, with 16 bases identical to TRBD2. The CDR3 sequence is 20 residues long. With 5 bases clipped from V and 3 bases from J, the junction kept 14 bases outside the gene matches. Per the germline V gene, CDR1 is MDHEN and CDR2 is SYDVKM. The CDR3 DNA follows: TGTGCCAGCAGTCCCTTTCCGGGGGGACTAGCGGGAGGGTTAACAGATACGCAGTATTTT. Protein product: CASSPFPGGLAGGLTDTQYF. Variable domain in full (rest from reference TRBV28 and TRBJ2-3): DVKVTQSSRYLVKRTGEKVFLECVQDMDHENMFWYRQDPGLGLRLIYFSYDVKMKEKGDIPEGYSVSREKKERFSLILESASTNQTSMYLCASSPFPGGLAGGLTDTQYFGPGTRLTVL.

This clone was counted a few times. The chain recombines TRBV5-1 with TRBJ1-6; no clear D gene. Germline V lookup: CDR1 SGHRS, CDR2 YFSETQ. The germline V and J ends were trimmed by 2 bases and 8 bases, with 11 bases remaining between them. The CDR3 totals 14 residues. DNA for the CDR3: TGCGCCAGCAGCTTTACCCCTGGGGATTCACCCCTCCACTTT. This encodes CASSFTPGDSPLHF.

Written as DNA, the CDR3 is TGTGCCAGCCGTCTCGGCGGGGACACTGAAGCTTTCTTT. Its protein is CASRLGGDTEAFF. The chain carries TRBV6-4 and TRBJ1-1; D not resolved. V shed 8 bases and J shed 3 bases, with 13 bases lying between them. The germline gives CDR1 MRHNA, CDR2 SNTAGT. The CDR3 contains 13 residues.

The V gene is TRBV2, the J gene TRBJ2-2; no reliable D call. Per germline, CDR1 SNHLY and CDR2 FYNNEI. V gave up 1 base and J gave up 1 base, with 10 bases separating them. The CDR3 extends over 16 amino acids. The CDR3 reads CASSEVSLGNTGELFF. CDR3 DNA sequence: TGTGCCAGCAGTGAAGTGAGTTTGGGGAACACCGGGGAGCTGTTTTTT.

The chain combines TRBV27 with TRBJ2-7; no clear D gene. Germline CDR1 is MNHEY and CDR2 is SMNVEV (reference sequence). The CDR3 extends over 14 amino acids. V was shortened by 6 bases and J by 3 bases, with 15 bases between the two germline ends. CDR3 nucleotides: TGTGCCAGCAGAAGGACCTTAGAAGTCTACGAGCAGTACTTC. As protein: CASRRTLEVYEQYF.

V gene TRBV7-6 combines with J gene TRBJ2-7; TRBD2 agrees at 8 bases. J lost 0 bases, V lost 5 bases, and 6 bases had no gene match. The CDR3 has 15 amino acids. The germline gives CDR1 SGHVS, CDR2 FNYEAQ. In DNA, the CDR3 is TGTGCCAGCAGCAACCCTACTAGCGGCTCCTACGAGCAGTACTTC. As protein: CASSNPTSGSYEQYF.

The chain recombines TRBV4-3 with TRBJ1-6; D is unresolved. The V gene's germline CDR1 is LGHNA and CDR2 YSLEER. The CDR3 totals 15 residues. Trimming took 0 bases from V and 4 from J, leaving 7 bases between them. CDR3 sequence: CASSQDWTYNSPLHF. Here the CDR3 DNA reads TGCGCCAGCAGCCAAGACTGGACTTATAATTCACCCCTCCACTTT.

This chain joins TRBV30 and TRBJ1-1; 8 bases line up with TRBD1. The CDR3 totals 15 residues. The V segment lost 1 base and the J segment 5 bases; nucleotides outside the gene matches: 9. Germline CDR1 is GTSNPN and CDR2 is SVGIG (reference sequence). The CDR3 loop reads CAWSGGTGGGTEAFF. The CDR3 nucleotides read TGTGCCTGGAGTGGAGGAACAGGGGGGGGGACTGAAGCTTTCTTT.

The V gene is TRBV4-1, the J gene TRBJ2-3, with 7 bases matching TRBD2. The CDR3 length is 14 residues. Germline CDR1 and CDR2: MGHRA and YSYEKL. Trimming took 9 bases from V and 1 from J; bases not matched to a gene: 7. The CDR3 region is CASRAGPGTDTQYF. Written as DNA, the CDR3 is TGCGCCAGTAGAGCGGGGCCTGGCACAGATACGCAGTATTTT.

V gene TRBV28 combines with J gene TRBJ2-7, with 7 positions matching TRBD2. CDR3 length: 15 amino acids. V shed 6 bases and J 0 bases; nucleotides not matched to a gene: 8. Germline V gene lookup returns CDR1 MDHEN and CDR2 SYDVKM. The CDR3 nucleotides are TGTGCCAGCAGCCACGGGGGGTCGACCTCCTACGAGCAGTACTTC. Encoded protein: CASSHGGSTSYEQYF.

This clone was counted once. The chain has TRBV5-1 and TRBJ2-1; D might be TRBD1 (5 bases). Between the trimmed V and J ends, which lost 0 bases and 0 bases, there was a span of 7 bases. Germline V gene data show CDR1 as SGHRS and CDR2 as YFSETQ. The CDR3 sequence is 15 residues long. Written as DNA, the CDR3 is TGCGCCAGCAGCTTGGTGCAGGGCTCCTACAATGAGCAGTTCTTC. Protein sequence: CASSLVQGSYNEQFF.

This rearrangement joins TRBV5-6 to TRBJ2-5; D remains ambiguous. V was cut by 4 bases and J by 7 bases, with 8 bases left in between. Germline loops: CDR1 SGHDT, CDR2 YYEEEE. The CDR3 has 11 amino acids. CDR3 residues: CASSGFGTQYF. The CDR3 bases are TGTGCCAGCAGCGGCTTCGGGACCCAGTACTTC.

This clone appeared once. V and J are TRBV5-6 and TRBJ1-2; D remains unclear. Germline V CDR1 and CDR2: SGHDT, YYEEEE. The CDR3 spans 16 residues. Between the trimmed V and J ends, which lost 0 bases and 4 bases, there was a span of 16 bases. The CDR3 spells CASSLGVEGQFYGYTF. The CDR3 DNA is TGTGCCAGCAGCTTGGGGGTGGAGGGCCAATTCTATGGCTACACCTTC.

V and J are TRBV19 and TRBJ1-6; 7 nucleotides line up with TRBD1. The CDR3 sequence is 15 residues long. Germline values: CDR1 LNHDA, CDR2 SQIVND (reference sequence). The trim removed 7 bases at V and 6 bases at J, leaving 9 bases unmatched. The CDR3 is CASTQFRGSNSPLHF. Here the CDR3 DNA reads TGTGCCAGTACCCAATTCAGGGGGTCTAATTCACCCCTCCACTTT.

The V gene is TRBV27, the J gene TRBJ2-1; 11 bases are a match to TRBD1. Germline loops: CDR1 MNHEY, CDR2 SMNVEV (reference sequence). V lost 7 bases and J lost 7; bases outside the gene matches: 6. This CDR3 region has 14 residues. The CDR3 bases are TGTGCCAGCACTACCGGGACAGGGGGGAATGAGCAGTTCTTC. The encoded protein is CASTTGTGGNEQFF.

This chain links TRBV6-5 with TRBJ2-7; the D gene could be TRBD1 or TRBD2 (5 bases each). Trimming removed 5 bases from V and 1 base from J, with 15 bases in between. This CDR3 contains 15 residues. CDR1 MNHEY and CDR2 SVGAGI come from the germline V gene. CDR3 loop: CASSPGLGESYEQYF. CDR3 DNA: TGTGCCAGCAGTCCTGGATTGGGGGAGTCCTACGAGCAGTACTTC.

This chain uses TRBV10-3 with TRBJ2-1; possible D gene TRBD1, 5 bases. The CDR3 runs to 16 residues. CDR1 and CDR2 (germline): ENHRY, SYGVKD. Trimming shortened V by 1 base and J by 9 bases, and 19 bases separated the two germline ends. The CDR3 loop reads CAISELVPGNPGEQFF. As DNA, the CDR3 is TGTGCCATCAGTGAGTTGGTTCCAGGGAATCCAGGTGAGCAGTTCTTC.

This chain links TRBV7-9 with TRBJ2-7, with 8 bases matching TRBD2. The ends lost 4 bases at V and 3 bases at J; junction bases unmatched: 8. Per the germline V gene, CDR1 is SEHNR and CDR2 is FQNEAQ (reference sequence). The CDR3 runs to 15 residues. The CDR3 DNA follows: TGTGCCAGCAGCTCCACGGGACTAGGAAGCTACGAGCAGTACTTC. Translating gives CASSSTGLGSYEQYF.

The gene calls are TRBV5-5 and TRBJ2-7; 12 bases are a match to TRBD1. With V trimmed by 4 bases and J by 2 bases, 4 bases remained unmatched. Germline CDR1 reads SGHKS; CDR2 reads YYEKEE (reference sequence). The CDR3 runs to 15 residues. CDR3 region: CASSPGTGGPYEQYF. CDR3 DNA sequence: TGTGCCAGCAGCCCGGGGACAGGGGGCCCCTACGAGCAGTACTTC. The full variable domain, completed using reference TRBV5-5 and TRBJ2-7, is DAGVTQSPTHLIKTRGQQVTLRCSPISGHKSVSWYQQVLGQGPQFIFQYYEKEERGRGNFPDRFSARQFPNYSSELNVNALLLGDSALYLCASSPGTGGPYEQYFGPGTRLTVT.

V and J are TRBV27 and TRBJ2-7; the match to TRBD1 covers 10 bases. The CDR3 is 18 amino acids. V shed 2 bases, J shed 2 bases, and the junction held 12 bases outside the gene matches. Germline values: CDR1 MNHEY, CDR2 SMNVEV (reference sequence). The CDR3 region is CASSLLPAGQGTPYEQYF. For the CDR3, the DNA is TGTGCCAGCAGTTTACTACCTGCGGGACAGGGGACGCCCTACGAGCAGTACTTC.

J is TRBJ2-1 and V is TRBV7-2, with 14 bases that match TRBD2. The germline V gene has CDR1 SGHTA and CDR2 FQGNSA. The CDR3 consists of 16 residues. V dropped 1 base and J dropped 8; count of bases not matched to a gene: 4. The CDR3 reads CASSLGLAGGPHEQFF. The CDR3 DNA sequence: TGTGCCAGCAGCTTAGGACTAGCGGGGGGGCCTCATGAGCAGTTCTTC. Supplemented by reference TRBV7-2 and TRBJ2-1, the full variable domain reads GAGVSQSPSNKVTEKGKDVELRCDPISGHTALYWYRQSLGQGLEFLIYFQGNSAPDKSGLPSDRFSAERTGGSVSTLTIQRTQQEDSAVYLCASSLGLAGGPHEQFFGPGTRLTVL.

CDR3 nucleotide sequence: TGTGCCAGCGGGCCGAGGCCTTACGCGAACACCGGGGAGCTGTTTTTT. It yields the protein CASGPRPYANTGELFF. This rearrangement joins TRBV9 to TRBJ2-2; D is unresolved. Germline V gene sequence: CDR1 SGDLS, CDR2 YYNGEE. The V end lost 7 bases, the J end lost 0 bases, and 16 bases lay between the germline ends. CDR3 size: 16 residues.

CDR3 region: CASSYSTSGRNEQFF. CDR3 DNA sequence: TGTGCCAGCAGTTACTCGACTAGCGGGAGGAATGAGCAGTTCTTC. The chain joins TRBV6-5 to TRBJ2-1; 13 bases match TRBD2. The CDR3 is 15 amino acids. CDR1 is MNHEY and CDR2 is SVGAGI in the germline V gene. V lost 0 bases and J lost 7; bases outside the gene matches: 0.

The chain uses TRBV4-1 and TRBJ2-1, with 9 bases fitting TRBD2. Germline loops: CDR1 MGHRA, CDR2 YSYEKL. The J segment lost 3 bases and the V segment lost 3 bases, leaving 6 bases of the junction unmatched. The CDR3 has 16 residues. The CDR3 here is CASSQPFSGGYNEQFF. The CDR3 nucleotides are TGCGCCAGCAGCCAGCCCTTTAGCGGGGGCTACAATGAGCAGTTCTTC.

The chain's CDR3 is CAISEADPVYGYTF. CDR3 sequence (DNA): TGTGCCATCAGTGAGGCGGATCCAGTCTATGGCTACACCTTC. The J gene is TRBJ1-2, the V gene TRBV10-3; D gene unclear. The CDR3 runs to 14 residues. Trimming pared 2 bases from V and 4 bases from J, leaving 11 bases between. Germline V gene lookup returns CDR1 ENHRY and CDR2 SYGVKD.